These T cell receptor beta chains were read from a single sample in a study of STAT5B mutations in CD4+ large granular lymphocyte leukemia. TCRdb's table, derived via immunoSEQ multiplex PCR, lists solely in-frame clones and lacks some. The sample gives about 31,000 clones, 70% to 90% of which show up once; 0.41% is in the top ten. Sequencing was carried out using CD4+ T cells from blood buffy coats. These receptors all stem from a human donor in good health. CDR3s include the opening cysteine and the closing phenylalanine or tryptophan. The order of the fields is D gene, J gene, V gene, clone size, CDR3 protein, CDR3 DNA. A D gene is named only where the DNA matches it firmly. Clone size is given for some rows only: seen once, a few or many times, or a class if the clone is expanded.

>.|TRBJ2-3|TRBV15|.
CATSRDAPTQYF
TGTGCCACCAGCAGAGATGCCCCCACGCAGTATTTT
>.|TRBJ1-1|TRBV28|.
CASLNMNTEAFF
TGTGCCAGTTTAAACATGAACACTGAAGCTTTCTTT
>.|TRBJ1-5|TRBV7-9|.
CASSFGFGGPNQPQHF
TGTGCCAGCAGCTTTGGTTTCGGGGGGCCAAATCAGCCCCAGCATTTT
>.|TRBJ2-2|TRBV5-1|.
CASSLASSISGELFF
TGCGCCAGCAGCTTGGCCAGCTCTATATCCGGGGAGCTGTTTTTT
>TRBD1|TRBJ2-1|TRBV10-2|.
CASLEGQGPYNEQFF
TGCGCCAGCTTAGAAGGACAGGGACCCTACAATGAGCAGTTCTTC
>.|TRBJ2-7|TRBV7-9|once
CASSLVTIGGGFDYEQYF
TGTGCCAGCAGCTTAGTCACGATTGGGGGGGGCTTCGACTACGAGCAGTACTTC
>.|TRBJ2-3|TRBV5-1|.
CASSPPETGPDTQYF
TGCGCCAGCAGCCCACCCGAAACCGGGCCAGATACGCAGTATTTT
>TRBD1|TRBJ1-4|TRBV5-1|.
CASSGSTGENEKLFF
TGCGCCAGCAGCGGATCGACAGGGGAAAATGAAAAACTGTTTTTT
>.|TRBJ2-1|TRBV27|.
CASSKGGRAGRLNEQFF
TGTGCCAGCAGTAAGGGGGGTAGGGCGGGAAGACTCAATGAGCAGTTCTTC
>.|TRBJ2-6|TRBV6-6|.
CASSPMSGANVLTF
TGTGCCAGCAGCCCCATGTCAGGGGCCAACGTCCTGACTTTC
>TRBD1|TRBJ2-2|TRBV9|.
CASSVRQGPNTGELFF
TGTGCCAGCAGCGTCCGACAGGGGCCGAACACCGGGGAGCTGTTTTTT
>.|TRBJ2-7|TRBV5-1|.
CASSPSGQGTGGQYF
TGCGCCAGCAGCCCATCTGGCCAGGGAACTGGGGGGCAGTACTTC
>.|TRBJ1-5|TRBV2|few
CASSDQGWSNQPQHF
TGTGCCAGCAGTGATCAGGGTTGGAGCAATCAGCCCCAGCATTTT
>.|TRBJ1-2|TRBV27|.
CASSPKVNYGYTF
TGTGCCAGCAGTCCTAAGGTTAACTATGGCTACACCTTC
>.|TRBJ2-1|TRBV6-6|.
CASSYRETYNEQFF
TGTGCCAGCAGTTATAGGGAGACTTACAATGAGCAGTTCTTC
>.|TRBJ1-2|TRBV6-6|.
CASTSVTGVVGYTF
TGTGCCAGCACCTCCGTTACGGGAGTTGTAGGCTACACCTTC
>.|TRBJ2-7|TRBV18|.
CASSPSGHYEQYF
TGTGCCAGCTCACCCTCGGGCCACTACGAGCAGTACTTC
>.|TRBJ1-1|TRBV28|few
CASSLYRVSSEAFF
TGTGCCAGCAGTTTGTACAGGGTTTCCTCTGAAGCTTTCTTT
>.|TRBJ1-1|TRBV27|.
CASSFAGAVTEAFF
TGTGCCAGCAGTTTCGCGGGCGCCGTCACTGAAGCTTTCTTT
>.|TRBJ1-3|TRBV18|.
CASSPSPNSGNTIYF
TGTGCCAGCTCACCATCCCCAAACTCTGGAAACACCATATATTTT
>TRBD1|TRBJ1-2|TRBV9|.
CASSQTGGWTPYGYTF
TGTGCCAGCAGCCAGACAGGGGGCTGGACTCCGTATGGCTACACCTTC
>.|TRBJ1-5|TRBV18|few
CASSPGFDQPQHF
TGTGCCAGCTCACCAGGGTTCGATCAGCCCCAGCATTTT
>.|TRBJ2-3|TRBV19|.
CASAWGSSTDTQYF
TGTGCCAGTGCCTGGGGGTCCAGCACAGATACGCAGTATTTT
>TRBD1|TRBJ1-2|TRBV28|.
CASLTGGLNYGYTF
TGTGCCAGCTTAACAGGGGGTTTAAACTATGGCTACACCTTC
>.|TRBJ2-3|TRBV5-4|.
CASSRDLTSDTQYF
TGTGCCAGCAGCCGGGACTTAACCTCAGATACGCAGTATTTT
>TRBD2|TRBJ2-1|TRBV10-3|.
CAIGSRSGSGNEQFF
TGTGCCATCGGATCCCGTAGCGGGAGTGGGAATGAGCAGTTCTTC
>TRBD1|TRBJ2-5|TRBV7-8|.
CASRRQGRGQETQYF
TGTGCCAGCAGGAGACAGGGGAGAGGGCAAGAGACCCAGTACTTC
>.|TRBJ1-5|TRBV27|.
CASSLGGGYSNQPQHF
TGTGCCAGCAGTTTAGGAGGGGGTTATAGCAATCAGCCCCAGCATTTT
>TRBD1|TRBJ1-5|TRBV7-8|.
CASSPQGGLGLPQHF
TGTGCCAGCAGCCCTCAGGGGGGACTCGGTCTGCCCCAGCATTTT
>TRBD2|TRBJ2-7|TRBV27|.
CASSLSRLAGTYEQYF
TGTGCCAGCAGTTTATCCCGACTAGCGGGGACCTACGAGCAGTACTTC
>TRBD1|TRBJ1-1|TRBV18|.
CASSRQGDTEAFF
TGTGCCAGCTCCCGACAGGGGGACACTGAAGCTTTCTTT
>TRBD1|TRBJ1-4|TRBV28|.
CASSSVGTAPTNEKLFF
TGTGCCAGCAGTTCAGTGGGGACAGCTCCAACTAATGAAAAACTGTTTTTT
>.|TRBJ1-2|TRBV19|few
CASRIQGGGYTF
TGTGCCAGTAGGATACAGGGCGGTGGCTACACCTTC
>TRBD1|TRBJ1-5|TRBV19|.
CASSLQGDSNQPQHF
TGTGCCAGTAGTTTACAGGGGGATAGCAATCAGCCCCAGCATTTT
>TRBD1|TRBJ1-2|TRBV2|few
CASNRRQGEAYGYTF
TGTGCCAGCAATCGGCGACAGGGCGAGGCCTATGGCTACACCTTC
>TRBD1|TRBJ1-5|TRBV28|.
CASSRQGFQPQHF
TGTGCCAGCAGTAGACAGGGGTTTCAGCCCCAGCATTTT
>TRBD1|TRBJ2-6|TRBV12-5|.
CASGLVLWGQATSGANVLTF
TGTGCTAGTGGTTTGGTACTTTGGGGACAGGCCACCTCTGGGGCCAACGTCCTGACTTTC